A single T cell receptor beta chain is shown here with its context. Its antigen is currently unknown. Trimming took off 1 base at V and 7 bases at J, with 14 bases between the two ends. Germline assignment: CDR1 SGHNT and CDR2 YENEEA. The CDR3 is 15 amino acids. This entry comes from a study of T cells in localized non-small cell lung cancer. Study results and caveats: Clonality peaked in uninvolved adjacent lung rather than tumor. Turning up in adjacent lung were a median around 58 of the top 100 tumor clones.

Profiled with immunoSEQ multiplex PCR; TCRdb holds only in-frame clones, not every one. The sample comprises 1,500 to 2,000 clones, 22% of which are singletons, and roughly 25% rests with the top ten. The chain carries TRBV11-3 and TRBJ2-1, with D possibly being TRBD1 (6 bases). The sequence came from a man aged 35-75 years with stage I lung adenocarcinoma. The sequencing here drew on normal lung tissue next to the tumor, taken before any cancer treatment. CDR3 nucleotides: TGTGCCAGCAGCTTAGGGGGCCCAGGGGCGAATGAGCAGTTCTTC. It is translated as CASSLGGPGANEQFF.